A single sample gave rise to the 19 T cell receptor beta chains below, sequenced in a study of identical twins' blood T cells. Using its own MiXCR run on the 5' RACE reads, TCRdb lists one record per CDR3 protein. The table includes about 370,000 distinct CDR3 sequences, 28% detected once. What was sequenced was PBMCs. These TCRs come from a woman aged 18 to 55 in good health.

In its sample, this clonotype was seen many times. The chain couples TRBV11-2 to TRBJ1-1; TRBD1 agrees at 9 bases. The CDR3 extends over 13 amino acids. Germline loops: CDR1 SGHAT, CDR2 FQNNGV. The ends lost 6 bases at V and 4 bases at J; junction bases unmatched: 3. The CDR3 region is CASSGTGPTEAFF. CDR3 coding DNA: TGTGCCAGCAGTGGGACAGGGCCCACTGAAGCTTTCTTT.

This clonotype was seen ten or more times. This chain links TRBV12-5 with TRBJ2-1; D is undetermined. This CDR3 has 12 amino acids. The germline gives CDR1 LGHNT, CDR2 FRNRAP. The germline V and J ends were trimmed by 4 bases and 6 bases, with 7 bases remaining between them. The CDR3 spells CASGSRPNEQFF. The CDR3 nucleotides are TGTGCTAGTGGTTCTCGGCCCAATGAGCAGTTCTTC.

This clonotype was counted a few times. The chain links TRBV6-5 to TRBJ1-2; a weak D match, TRBD1 (6 bases). The length of the CDR3 is 13 residues. CDR1 MNHEY and CDR2 SVGAGI come from the germline V gene. Trimming took 3 bases from V and 7 from J, leaving 12 bases between them. The CDR3 DNA reads TGTGCCAGCAGTTATCCGAGGGGGGGTGGCTACACCTTC. It codes for CASSYPRGGGYTF.

This clonotype is a singleton in its sample. The chain combines TRBV20-1 with TRBJ1-3, with a weak D call TRBD1 (6 bases). The V gene's germline CDR1 is DFQATT and CDR2 SNEGSKA (reference sequence). CDR3 length: 14 amino acids. V was clipped by 1 base and J by 8 bases, with 15 bases between them. CDR3 nucleotide sequence: TGCAGTGCTAGAGGCCGACAGGAGACAGACACCATATATTTT. Amino acids: CSARGRQETDTIYF.

This clonotype was observed a single time. V is TRBV7-2 and J is TRBJ2-1, with D unclear. The CDR3 is 15 amino acids. Germline values: CDR1 SGHTA, CDR2 FQGNSA. V lost 3 bases and J 1 base, leaving 10 bases between the germline ends. CDR3 amino acids: CASSFFLSSYNEQFF. CDR3 bases: TGTGCCAGCAGCTTCTTCCTATCATCCTACAATGAGCAGTTCTTC.

This chain joins TRBV20-1 and TRBJ2-7; D unclear. Trimming cost V 2 bases and J 4 bases, with 21 bases left between them. This CDR3 comprises 16 residues. Looked up from germline, CDR1 is DFQATT and CDR2 is SNEGSKA (reference sequence). DNA of the CDR3: TGCAGTGCTAGAAAACCCCGGCACAGTGCCTCATACGAGCAGTACTTC. This translates into CSARKPRHSASYEQYF.

This clonotype was seen a few times. CDR3 sequence: CASSDSTQNTEAFF. The CDR3 region has the DNA TGTGCCAGCAGCGACTCCACACAGAACACTGAAGCTTTCTTT. V is TRBV2 and J is TRBJ1-1; D not resolved. V dropped 6 bases and J dropped 1 base, with 12 bases sitting between them. Germline CDR1 SNHLY, CDR2 FYNNEI. The CDR3 runs 14 residues. Drawing the rest from reference TRBV2 and TRBJ1-1, the complete variable domain is EPEVTQTPSHQVTQMGQEVILRCVPISNHLYFYWYRQILGQKVEFLVSFYNNEISEKSEIFDDQFSVERPDGSNFTLKIRSTKLEDSAMYFCASSDSTQNTEAFFGQGTRLTVV.

This clonotype has only a few counts. V is TRBV9 and J is TRBJ2-3; 12 nucleotides line up with TRBD1. Per germline, CDR1 SGDLS and CDR2 YYNGEE. This CDR3 spans 15 amino acids. The junction had 2 bases not matched to a gene; V was cut back by 2 bases and J by 4 bases. CDR3 coding DNA: TGTGCCAGCAGCGTTGGGACAGGGGGCGCAGATACGCAGTATTTT. Encoded protein: CASSVGTGGADTQYF.

This clonotype was counted many times. The chain uses TRBV20-1 and TRBJ2-3, with TRBD2 identical over 9 bases. This CDR3 has 15 residues. V lost 5 bases, J lost 1 base, and 7 bases stayed unmatched. The germline V gene encodes CDR1 DFQATT and CDR2 SNEGSKA (reference sequence). CDR3 region: CSAEDRLAGTDTQYF. CDR3 nucleotide sequence: TGCAGTGCTGAGGACCGACTAGCGGGCACAGATACGCAGTATTTT.

In regard to this clonotype: This may be a read error: a much more frequent sequence differs by one nucleotide. The gene calls are TRBV29-1 and TRBJ2-1; D perhaps matches TRBD1 (5 bases). The CDR3 totals 12 residues. Germline V gene lookup returns CDR1 SQVTM and CDR2 ANQGSEA. CDR3 coding DNA: TGCAGCGAGTCTAGGGGCTACAGTGAGCAGTTCTTC. Translated: CSESRGYSEQFF.

As to this clonotype: A clone one base away is much larger, so this may be a read error. The chain is built from TRBV11-2 and TRBJ2-5, with D unclear. The germline CDR1 and CDR2 sequences are SGHAT and FQNNGV. The CDR3 is 16 amino acids. V was shortened by 5 bases and J by 5 bases, with 21 bases between the two germline ends. CDR3 amino acids: CASSRNVGDTSETQYF. CDR3 DNA: TGTGCCAGCAGCAGAAATGTTGGGGATACAAGTGAGACCCAGTACTTC.

This clonotype has a handful of counts. V is TRBV7-9 and J is TRBJ2-1; 7 nucleotides align to TRBD2. Germline V lookup: CDR1 SEHNR, CDR2 FQNEAQ (reference sequence). V dropped 2 bases and J dropped 10; count of bases not matched to a gene: 11. The CDR3 is 15 amino acids. The CDR3: CASSLSVGGVREQFF. DNA for the CDR3: TGTGCCAGCAGCTTATCGGTTGGGGGGGTTCGAGAGCAGTTCTTC.

This chain connects TRBV3-1 to TRBJ1-3, with D possibly being TRBD1 (6 bases). The CDR3 totals 14 residues. The V gene lost 5 bases and the J gene lost 7 bases, with 15 bases spanning the gap. Germline CDR1 LGHDT, CDR2 YNNKEL (reference sequence). CDR3 region: CASSETGISNTIYF. The DNA for the CDR3 is TGTGCCAGCAGCGAAACAGGGATCAGCAACACCATATATTTT.

Of note for this clonotype: One junction end disagrees with the germline gene, perhaps due to a read error. The chain employs TRBV3-1 and TRBJ1-2; D unresolved. Germline CDR1 LGHDT, CDR2 YNNKEL (reference sequence). The CDR3 runs 14 residues. The CDR3 bases are TGTGCCAGCAGCCAAGGTTGGGGTAACTATGGCTGCGCCTTC. This encodes CASSQGWGNYGCAF.

This chain connects TRBV12-5 to TRBJ1-1; D is possibly TRBD1 (5 bases). The CDR3 is 15 amino acids. Germline CDR1 is LGHNT and CDR2 is FRNRAP. Trimming took off 4 bases at V and 1 base at J, with 13 bases between the two ends. The CDR3, as DNA: TGTGCTAGTGGTTCCTTATCCACAGGGAACACTGAAGCTTTCTTT. Residues: CASGSLSTGNTEAFF.

The chain recombines TRBV7-7 with TRBJ2-2, with TRBD2 as a possible D gene (6 bases). Germline V lookup: CDR1 SSHAT, CDR2 FNYEAQ (reference sequence). The CDR3 length is 17 residues. The germline V and J ends were trimmed by 5 bases and 4 bases, with 20 bases remaining between them. The CDR3 loop reads CASSPLGGGAPTGELFF. CDR3 coding DNA: TGTGCCAGCAGCCCCCTCGGCGGCGGGGCACCCACCGGGGAGCTGTTTTTT.

This clonotype was seen a handful of times. CDR3 DNA sequence: TGTGCCAGCAGCCAAGACTGGGATACACCGGGAGAGAACACTGAAGCTTTCTTT. Translation: CASSQDWDTPGENTEAFF. The chain uses TRBV14 and TRBJ1-1; D not resolved. With 0 bases removed from V and 1 base from J, the gap between germline ends came to 18 bases. Germline CDR1 SGHDN, CDR2 FVKESK. The CDR3 spans 18 residues.

This chain uses TRBV11-2 with TRBJ2-5; perhaps TRBD2 as D (5 bases). V was pared by 6 bases and J by 3 bases, with 14 bases between. CDR3 length: 14 residues. Per germline, CDR1 SGHAT and CDR2 FQNNGV. The CDR3 sequence is CASSPPVREETQYF. DNA of the CDR3: TGTGCCAGCAGTCCCCCCGTGCGGGAAGAGACCCAGTACTTC.

V gene TRBV21-1 combines with J gene TRBJ1-1; TRBD1 reflects the table's D call only, with no check against the DNA. TRBV21-1 is a documented pseudogene. The CDR3 covers 16 residues. The CDR3 nucleotides read TGTGCCAGCAGCAAAGAAGGGGACGGCATTAACACTGAAGCTTTCTTT. Translation: CASSKEGDGINTEAFF.